One sample yielded the 17 T cell receptor beta chains listed below, sequenced in a study of fetal regulatory T cell absence and autoimmunity. Only in-frame clones appear in the TCRdb table, and some are missing; sequencing was by immunoSEQ multiplex PCR. The sample includes some 87,000 clones, around 72% of them seen just once. Sequencing used pancreas tissue. The receptor source for this set is a male donor with IPEX syndrome.

This sequence joins TRBV19 and TRBJ2-3; D might be TRBD1 (6 bases). This CDR3 has 16 residues. V shed 6 bases and J shed 3 bases, with 19 bases lying between them. CDR1 and CDR2 from the germline V gene are LNHDA and SQIVND (reference sequence). The CDR3 protein is CASRKRNRVQTDTQYF. CDR3 nucleotides: TGTGCCAGTAGGAAAAGAAACAGGGTCCAGACAGATACGCAGTATTTT.

The chain has TRBV7-9 and TRBJ2-1; D perhaps matches TRBD1 (6 bases). This CDR3 comprises 12 residues. Germline V gene data show CDR1 as SEHNR and CDR2 as FQNEAQ (reference sequence). Trimming left V 1 base short and J 9 bases short, with 7 bases between. CDR3 bases: TGTGCCAGCAGCTTAGGACAGGTTGAGCAGTTCTTC. Its protein product is CASSLGQVEQFF.

This chain links TRBV9 with TRBJ2-3; no reliable D call. Between the trimmed V and J ends, which lost 4 bases and 0 bases, there was a span of 12 bases. The CDR3 consists of 15 residues. The germline V gene encodes CDR1 SGDLS and CDR2 YYNGEE. CDR3: CASSFTRSSTDTQYF. The CDR3 bases are TGTGCCAGCAGCTTCACGAGGTCTAGCACAGATACGCAGTATTTT.

The V call is TRBV10-3, the J call TRBJ2-1; 9 nucleotides match TRBD2. CDR3 length: 15 amino acids. V was clipped by 8 bases and J by 0 bases; unmatched bases: 5. Germline values: CDR1 ENHRY, CDR2 SYGVKD. CDR3 in amino acids: CAIHGAGGSYNEQFF. The DNA for the CDR3 is TGTGCCATCCACGGAGCGGGAGGCTCCTACAATGAGCAGTTCTTC.

The CDR3 protein is CAWSGTHGRAYEQYF. The CDR3 bases are TGTGCCTGGAGCGGGACACACGGGCGGGCCTACGAGCAGTACTTC. The genes are TRBV30 and TRBJ2-7, with D possibly matching TRBD1 (6 bases). CDR1 is GTSNPN, CDR2 SVGIG, per germline (reference sequence). Trimming removed 3 bases from V and 2 bases from J, with 17 bases in between. CDR3 length: 15 amino acids.

The chain employs TRBV6-1 and TRBJ2-2; perhaps TRBD1 as D (6 bases). This CDR3 has 15 amino acids. V shed 6 bases and J shed 2 bases, with 13 bases lying between them. Per the germline V gene, CDR1 is MNHNS and CDR2 is SASEGT. The CDR3 sequence: CASRGGTINTGELFF. The CDR3 region has the DNA TGTGCCAGCAGGGGTGGGACAATCAACACCGGGGAGCTGTTTTTT.

The chain joins TRBV30 to TRBJ1-4; 7 bases line up with TRBD1. Germline loops: CDR1 GTSNPN, CDR2 SVGIG (reference sequence). V lost 0 bases, J lost 4 bases, and 8 bases stayed unmatched. CDR3 length: 16 residues. In DNA, the CDR3 is TGTGCCTGGAGTGTAGATCGGGACAGCTTTAATGAAAAACTGTTTTTT. It is translated as CAWSVDRDSFNEKLFF.

The rearrangement uses TRBV7-9 and TRBJ1-2; 7 nucleotides agree with TRBD1. CDR3 length: 14 amino acids. The V gene's germline CDR1 is SEHNR and CDR2 FQNEAQ (reference sequence). V dropped 5 bases and J dropped 6; count of bases not matched to a gene: 9. The CDR3 DNA follows: TGTGCCAGCAGCCAACCTACAGGGGTCAATGGCTACACCTTC. It is translated as CASSQPTGVNGYTF. Together with reference TRBV7-9 and TRBJ1-2, the CDR3 gives the full variable domain: DTGVSQNPRHKITKRGQNVTFRCDPISEHNRLYWYRQTLGQGPEFLTYFQNEAQLEKSRLLSDRFSAERPKGSFSTLEIQRTEQGDSAMYLCASSQPTGVNGYTFGSGTRLTVV.

This chain's CDR3 is CASSLLQDTEAFF. Here the CDR3 DNA reads TGTGCCAGCAGCTTGCTGCAGGACACTGAAGCTTTCTTT. The chain recombines TRBV7-9 with TRBJ1-1; D gene uncertain. The length of the CDR3 is 13 residues. In germline, CDR1 is SEHNR, CDR2 FQNEAQ (reference sequence). V lost 3 bases and J lost 3, with 8 bases in between.

The chain carries TRBV5-8 and TRBJ1-2; weak D call: TRBD1 (5 bases). Per the germline V gene, CDR1 is SGHTS and CDR2 is YDEGEE. The CDR3 runs 14 residues. V gave up 2 bases and J gave up 8 bases, with 16 bases separating them. CDR3 nucleotide sequence: TGTGCCAGCAGCTTACCGGGACCCACTCGGGGCTACACCTTC. This sequence encodes CASSLPGPTRGYTF. Together with reference TRBV5-8 and TRBJ1-2, the CDR3 gives the full variable domain: EAGVTQSPTHLIKTRGQQATLRCSPISGHTSVYWYQQALGLGLQFLLWYDEGEERNRGNFPPRFSGRQFPNYSSELNVNALELEDSALYLCASSLPGPTRGYTFGSGTRLTVV.

The gene calls are TRBV29-1 and TRBJ2-3; D is perhaps TRBD1 (5 bases). CDR3 length equals 13 residues. The germline V gene has CDR1 SQVTM and CDR2 ANQGSEA. V lost 6 bases to trimming and J lost 1 base, with 11 bases between them. CDR3 residues: CSVTLGGTDTQYF. As DNA, the CDR3 is TGCAGCGTCACCCTAGGGGGCACAGATACGCAGTATTTT.

The genes are TRBV19 and TRBJ1-2; TRBD1 matches 7 bases. The V segment lost 2 bases and the J segment 8 bases; nucleotides outside the gene matches: 2. Germline V gene lookup returns CDR1 LNHDA and CDR2 SQIVND (reference sequence). The CDR3 has 12 residues. The CDR3 reads CASSIPGGGYTF. CDR3 in DNA: TGTGCCAGTAGTATACCAGGGGGAGGCTACACCTTC.

The rearrangement links TRBV25-1 to TRBJ2-7, with TRBD2 as a possible D gene (5 bases). CDR3 length equals 14 residues. The germline V and J ends were trimmed by 3 bases and 3 bases, with 12 bases remaining between them. Germline V lookup: CDR1 MGHDK, CDR2 SYGVNS. The CDR3 protein is CASSDLAGFYEQYF. CDR3 nucleotides: TGTGCCAGCAGTGACCTAGCAGGATTCTACGAGCAGTACTTC.

The V call is TRBV19, the J call TRBJ1-1; 9 positions agree with TRBD1. Trimming cost V 6 bases and J 11 bases; bases outside gene matches: 7. The V gene's germline CDR1 is LNHDA and CDR2 SQIVND (reference sequence). The CDR3 totals 12 residues. CDR3 residues: CASSLGTGPAFF. CDR3 sequence (DNA): TGTGCCAGTAGCTTGGGGACAGGGCCGGCTTTCTTT.

The chain couples TRBV15 to TRBJ1-5; TRBD1 matches at 9 bases. Germline V gene sequence: CDR1 LNHNV, CDR2 YYDKDF (reference sequence). J was trimmed by 4 bases and V by 4 bases; bases with no gene match: 2. CDR3 length: 14 amino acids. The CDR3 bases are TGTGCCACCAGCACAGACAGGGGGAATCAGCCCCAGCATTTT. Its translation is CATSTDRGNQPQHF.

The rearrangement links TRBV14 to TRBJ2-7, with 7 bases matching TRBD2. The CDR3 loop spans 13 amino acids. In germline, CDR1 is SGHDN, CDR2 FVKESK. Trimming cost V 4 bases and J 2 bases; bases outside gene matches: 2. The CDR3 DNA is TGTGCCAGCAGCCCTAGCGGAGCCTACGAGCAGTACTTC. Its protein is CASSPSGAYEQYF. The whole variable domain, remainder taken from reference TRBV14 and TRBJ2-7, is EAGVTQFPSHSVIEKGQTVTLRCDPISGHDNLYWYRRVMGKEIKFLLHFVKESKQDESGMPNNRFLAERTGGTYSTLKVQPAELEDSGVYFCASSPSGAYEQYFGPGTRLTVT.

This clone was counted between two and nine times. The rearrangement uses TRBV27 and TRBJ1-2; a possible D gene is TRBD1 (5 bases). This CDR3 is 12 amino acids long. V dropped 6 bases and J dropped 0 bases, with 5 bases sitting between them. The V gene's germline CDR1 is MNHEY and CDR2 SMNVEV (reference sequence). DNA for the CDR3: TGTGCCAGCAGGACAGCTAACTATGGCTACACCTTC. The encoded protein is CASRTANYGYTF.